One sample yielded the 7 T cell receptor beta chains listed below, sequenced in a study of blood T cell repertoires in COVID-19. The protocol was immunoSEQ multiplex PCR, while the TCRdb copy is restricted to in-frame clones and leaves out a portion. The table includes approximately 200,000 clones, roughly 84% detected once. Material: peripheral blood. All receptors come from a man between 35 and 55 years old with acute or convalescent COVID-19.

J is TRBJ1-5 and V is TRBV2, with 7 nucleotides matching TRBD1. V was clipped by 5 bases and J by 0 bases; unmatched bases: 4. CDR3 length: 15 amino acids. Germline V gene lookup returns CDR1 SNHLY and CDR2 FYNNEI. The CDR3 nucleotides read TGTGCCAGCAGTCGTCAGGGGGTTAGCAATCAGCCCCAGCATTTT. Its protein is CASSRQGVSNQPQHF.

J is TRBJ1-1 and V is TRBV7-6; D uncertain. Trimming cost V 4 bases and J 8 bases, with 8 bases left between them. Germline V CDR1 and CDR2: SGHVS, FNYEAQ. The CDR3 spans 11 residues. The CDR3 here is CASSSVVEAFF. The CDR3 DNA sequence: TGTGCCAGCAGCTCTGTAGTGGAAGCTTTCTTT.

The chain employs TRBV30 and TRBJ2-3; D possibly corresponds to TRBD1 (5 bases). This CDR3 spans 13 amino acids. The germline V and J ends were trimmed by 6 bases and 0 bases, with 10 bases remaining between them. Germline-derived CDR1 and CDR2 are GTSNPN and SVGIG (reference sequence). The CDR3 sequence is CACNRYSTDTQYF. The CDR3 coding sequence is TGTGCCTGTAACAGGTATAGCACAGATACGCAGTATTTT.

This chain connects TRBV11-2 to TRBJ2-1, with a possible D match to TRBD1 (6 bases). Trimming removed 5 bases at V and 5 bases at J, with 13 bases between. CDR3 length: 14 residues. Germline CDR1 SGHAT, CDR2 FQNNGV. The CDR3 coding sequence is TGTGCCAGCAGCGTCGGGGACACCGACAATGAGCAGTTCTTC. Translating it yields CASSVGDTDNEQFF.

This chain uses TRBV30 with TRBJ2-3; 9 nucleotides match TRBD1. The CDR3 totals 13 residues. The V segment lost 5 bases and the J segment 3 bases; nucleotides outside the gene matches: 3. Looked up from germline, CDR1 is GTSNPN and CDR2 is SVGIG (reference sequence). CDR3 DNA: TGTGCCTGGGGGACAGGGATGACAGATACGCAGTATTTT. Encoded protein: CAWGTGMTDTQYF.

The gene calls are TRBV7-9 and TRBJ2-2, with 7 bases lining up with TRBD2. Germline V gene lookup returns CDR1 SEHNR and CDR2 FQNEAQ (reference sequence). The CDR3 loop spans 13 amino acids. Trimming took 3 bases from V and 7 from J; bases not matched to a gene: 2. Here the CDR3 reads CASSFGGYGELFF. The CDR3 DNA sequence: TGTGCCAGCAGCTTCGGGGGGTACGGGGAGCTGTTTTTT.

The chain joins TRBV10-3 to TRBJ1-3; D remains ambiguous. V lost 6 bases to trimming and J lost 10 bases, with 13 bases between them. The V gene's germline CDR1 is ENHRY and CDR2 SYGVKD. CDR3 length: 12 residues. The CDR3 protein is CAISQMGETIYF. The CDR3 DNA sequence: TGTGCCATCAGCCAAATGGGAGAAACCATATATTTT.